The subject of this entry is one TCR beta chain. The data belong to a study of OX40 agonist ivuxolimab in advanced cancers. Study information: Age averaged around 60 years (range about 20 to 79), and 82.7% were male.

From germline, CDR1 is SNHLY and CDR2 FYNNEI. This CDR3 contains 18 residues. V was clipped by 7 bases and J by 0 bases; unmatched bases: 14. Repertoires were generated with immunoSEQ multiplex PCR, while TCRdb's copy carries only in-frame clones and drops some. The sample records about 90,000 clones, around 87% being singletons. The chain is built from TRBV2 and TRBJ2-3; TRBD2 aligns across 9 bases. The sequenced sample was CD4+ or CD8+ T cells sorted from blood, obtained in a trial of the OX40 agonist ivuxolimab. The sequence was obtained from an adult with an advanced solid tumor such as melanoma, head and neck, liver or kidney cancer. For the CDR3, the DNA is TGTGCCAGCAATAGCGGGAGTAGGGCCAGGGGTAGCACAGATACGCAGTATTTT. It yields the protein CASNSGSRARGSTDTQYF.